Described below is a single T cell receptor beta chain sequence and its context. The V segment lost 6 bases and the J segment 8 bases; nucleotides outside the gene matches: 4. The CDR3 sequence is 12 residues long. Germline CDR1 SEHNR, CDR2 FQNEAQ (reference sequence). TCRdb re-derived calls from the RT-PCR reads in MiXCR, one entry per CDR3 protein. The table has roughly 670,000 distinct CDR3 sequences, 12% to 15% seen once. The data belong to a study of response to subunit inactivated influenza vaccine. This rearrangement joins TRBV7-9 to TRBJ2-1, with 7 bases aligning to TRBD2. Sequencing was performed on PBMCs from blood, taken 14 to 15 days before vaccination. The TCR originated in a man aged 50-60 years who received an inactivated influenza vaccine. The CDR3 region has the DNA TGTGCCAGCAGGGGAGGGAGGGATGAGCAGTTCTTC. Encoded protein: CASRGGRDEQFF.